The clone carrying this TCR beta chain was observed a handful of times. The antigen is unknown. The sample belongs to a study of identical twins. The study's findings and limits: An excess of low generation probability was shown by twin-shared out-of-frame alpha sequences.

A universal primer site was added by template switching, and unique molecular identifiers were carried by the cDNA. TCRdb reanalysed the 5' RACE reads using MiXCR and keeps one entry per CDR3 protein. The profile shows nearly 650,000 distinct CDR3 sequences, 7.1% of them singletons. V lost 4 bases and J 2 bases, leaving 13 bases between the germline ends. CDR3 size: 14 residues. Looked up from germline, CDR1 is SQVTM and CDR2 is ANQGSEA. The sample also formed part of further work on yellow fever vaccine responses in identical twins.

The rearrangement links TRBV29-1 to TRBJ2-3; D possibly corresponds to TRBD1 (5 bases). This sequence originates from a woman between 18 and 29 years old in good health. Sequencing was performed on PBMCs. The CDR3 loop is CSVVPRVFTDTQYF. The CDR3 region has the DNA TGCAGCGTTGTACCCAGGGTCTTCACAGATACGCAGTATTTT.